What follows are 24 T cell receptor beta chains derived from one specimen sequenced in a study of shared clonotypes between healthy human individuals. Produced via immunoSEQ multiplex PCR; TCRdb's table is partial and in-frame only. Seen here are hundreds of thousands of clones, roughly three quarters observed once, and the top ten hold under 15%. Source material: PBMCs. The receptors were gathered from a middle-aged woman in good health. Some clones in this sample may be carry-over from other donors' samples.

This chain uses TRBV6-5 with TRBJ1-3; tentatively, D is TRBD1 (5 bases). Trimming stripped 2 bases from V and 0 bases from J, with 8 bases between. Germline V CDR1 and CDR2: MNHEY, SVGAGI. The CDR3 covers 15 residues. The CDR3 loop is CASSYDQGSGNTIYF. The CDR3 region has the DNA TGTGCCAGCAGTTACGACCAGGGCTCTGGAAACACCATATATTTT.

This chain links TRBV28 with TRBJ1-5, with D perhaps TRBD1 (5 bases). Deletions cut 6 bases from V and 8 bases from J, with 20 bases between. The germline gives CDR1 MDHEN, CDR2 SYDVKM. The CDR3 spans 15 residues. CDR3: CASRARGSSGEPQHF. The CDR3 nucleotides are TGTGCCAGCAGGGCAAGGGGCAGCTCGGGGGAGCCCCAGCATTTT.

The rearrangement uses TRBV2 and TRBJ2-1; D gene unclear. V was trimmed by 8 bases and J by 5 bases, leaving 10 bases between them. The CDR3 loop spans 12 amino acids. Germline lookup yields CDR1 SNHLY and CDR2 FYNNEI. As DNA, the CDR3 is TGTGCCAGCCAGGACCCGAACAATGAGCAGTTCTTC. Amino acids: CASQDPNNEQFF.

This clone was found many times. V and J are TRBV7-2 and TRBJ1-5; D call uncertain. The CDR3 length is 13 residues. From germline, CDR1 is SGHTA and CDR2 FQGNSA. The V gene lost 3 bases and the J gene lost 7 bases, with 10 bases spanning the gap. The CDR3 sequence: CASSFRAGQPQHF. The DNA for the CDR3 is TGTGCCAGCAGCTTTCGGGCCGGACAGCCCCAGCATTTT.

The V gene is TRBV6-1, the J gene TRBJ2-7, with 11 nucleotides matching TRBD1. The V and J ends lost 6 bases and 5 bases, in that order; junction bases with no gene match: 6. This CDR3 is 14 amino acids long. Germline assignment: CDR1 MNHNS and CDR2 SASEGT. The DNA for the CDR3 is TGTGCCAGCAGCCTACGGGACAGGGGGGACGAGCAGTACTTC. Translation: CASSLRDRGDEQYF.

The genes are TRBV9 and TRBJ2-1, with TRBD1 matching over 10 bases. There are 17 residues in the CDR3. Germline V gene sequence: CDR1 SGDLS, CDR2 YYNGEE. With V trimmed by 3 bases and J by 1 base, 7 bases remained unmatched. The CDR3 DNA sequence: TGTGCCAGCAGCGCCAGTCGGACAGGGGGTTCCTACAATGAGCAGTTCTTC. Translation gives CASSASRTGGSYNEQFF. Full variable domain (missing parts from reference TRBV9 and TRBJ2-1): DSGVTQTPKHLITATGQRVTLRCSPRSGDLSVYWYQQSLDQGLQFLIQYYNGEERAKGNILERFSAQQFPDLHSELNLSSLELGDSALYFCASSASRTGGSYNEQFFGPGTRLTVL.

The J gene is TRBJ1-3, the V gene TRBV5-1; D unclear. The germline V gene has CDR1 SGHRS and CDR2 YFSETQ. Trimming took off 0 bases at V and 0 bases at J, with 7 bases between the two ends. This CDR3 region has 15 residues. CDR3 coding DNA: TGCGCCAGCAGCTTGGCGGCAAACTCTGGAAACACCATATATTTT. Translated: CASSLAANSGNTIYF.

Note on this clone: Other nucleotide sequences in the sample specify the same CDR3. V and J are TRBV20-1 and TRBJ2-1, with no clear D. Trimming removed 3 bases from V and 6 bases from J, with 6 bases in between. This CDR3 region has 11 residues. Looked up from germline, CDR1 is DFQATT and CDR2 is SNEGSKA (reference sequence). This chain's CDR3 is CSASLSNEQFF. CDR3 bases: TGCAGTGCTAGTTTGAGCAATGAGCAGTTCTTC.

The CDR3 region has the DNA TGTGCCAGCAGCCTCCGGGACAGGGTCACTGAAGCTTTCTTT. It specifies CASSLRDRVTEAFF. The V and J genes are TRBV5-4 and TRBJ1-1, with 9 bases lining up with TRBD1. Germline assignment: CDR1 SGHNT and CDR2 YYREEE (reference sequence). V shed 4 bases and J 4 bases; nucleotides not matched to a gene: 5. The CDR3 covers 14 residues.

The genes are TRBV19 and TRBJ2-1; D unclear. Germline loops: CDR1 LNHDA, CDR2 SQIVND (reference sequence). This CDR3 region has 12 residues. Deletions cut 3 bases from V and 4 bases from J, with 4 bases between. CDR3 bases: TGTGCCAGTAGTATCGGATACAATGAGCAGTTCTTC. It encodes CASSIGYNEQFF.

The chain uses TRBV11-2 and TRBJ1-2; maybe TRBD1 (5 bases). Between the trimmed V and J ends, which lost 5 bases and 3 bases, there was a span of 19 bases. The CDR3 consists of 16 residues. The germline gives CDR1 SGHAT, CDR2 FQNNGV. Written as DNA, the CDR3 is TGTGCCAGCAGCCCCATTACAGGAGGAAGACACTATGGCTACACCTTC. It encodes CASSPITGGRHYGYTF.

The rearrangement links TRBV5-8 to TRBJ2-5; 7 nucleotides line up with TRBD1. V lost 7 bases and J lost 3; bases outside the gene matches: 12. The CDR3 is 15 amino acids. CDR1 is SGHTS, CDR2 YDEGEE, per germline. In DNA, the CDR3 is TGTGCCAGCTGTTACAGGGGACCGGCAGAAGAGACCCAGTACTTC. This gives the protein CASCYRGPAEETQYF.

This clone was detected only a few times. CDR3 amino acids: CASSGGTGWHEQYF. In nucleotides, the CDR3 is TGCGCCAGCAGCGGGGGGACAGGGTGGCACGAGCAGTACTTC. The chain uses TRBV5-1 and TRBJ2-7, with 9 bases aligning to TRBD1. CDR3 length equals 14 residues. The germline V gene has CDR1 SGHRS and CDR2 YFSETQ. V gave up 4 bases and J gave up 5 bases; unmatched junction bases: 7.

The chain carries TRBV2 and TRBJ1-4; 8 bases agree with TRBD1. The CDR3 has 14 residues. V trimming: 8 bases; J trimming: 6 bases; junction bases outside the gene matches: 8. Per germline, CDR1 SNHLY and CDR2 FYNNEI. The CDR3 DNA reads as TGTGCCAGCGGCAGGGGGCTAGATCATGAAAAACTGTTTTTT. Residues: CASGRGLDHEKLFF.

The chain carries TRBV18 and TRBJ1-5; unclear D gene. Germline V lookup: CDR1 KGHSH, CDR2 LQKENI. Trimming left V 2 bases short and J 2 bases short, with 7 bases between. CDR3 length equals 14 residues. The CDR3 DNA follows: TGTGCCAGCTCACCAGGGGAGCGCAATCAGCCCCAGCATTTT. Translation: CASSPGERNQPQHF.

The chain couples TRBV4-1 to TRBJ2-3; maybe TRBD2 (6 bases). Looked up from germline, CDR1 is MGHRA and CDR2 is YSYEKL. Trimming took 2 bases from V and 6 from J, leaving 15 bases between them. The CDR3 loop spans 15 amino acids. CDR3 coding DNA: TGCGCCAGCAGCCAACCAGCGGGTGCCGCCGATACGCAGTATTTT. This sequence encodes CASSQPAGAADTQYF.

This clone was observed a single time. An end of the junction differs from the germline gene, which may be a read error. The chain employs TRBV7-3 and TRBJ1-2; weak D call: TRBD1 (5 bases). The CDR3 covers 16 residues. The germline CDR1 and CDR2 sequences are SGHTA and FQGTGA. The CDR3 sequence: CASSLTGTTYPYGYTF. The DNA for the CDR3 is TGTGCCAGCAGCCTAACCGGGACCACGTACCCCTATGGCTACACCTTC.

The V call is TRBV27, the J call TRBJ2-5; TRBD2 aligns across 8 bases. V dropped 8 bases and J dropped 5; count of bases not matched to a gene: 13. The CDR3 sequence is 15 residues long. Germline V lookup: CDR1 MNHEY, CDR2 SMNVEV (reference sequence). The CDR3 protein is CASRYSAGGGETQYF. DNA for the CDR3: TGTGCCAGCCGTTATTCGGCGGGAGGCGGGGAGACCCAGTACTTC.

This rearrangement joins TRBV7-9 to TRBJ2-1; D ambiguous. V was trimmed by 7 bases and J by 4 bases, leaving 5 bases between them. Germline V gene sequence: CDR1 SEHNR, CDR2 FQNEAQ (reference sequence). The CDR3 consists of 11 residues. Here the CDR3 reads CASTLYNEQFF. The CDR3 bases are TGTGCCAGCACCCTATACAATGAGCAGTTCTTC.

This chain uses TRBV30 with TRBJ2-7; 8 bases agree with TRBD2. V lost 1 base and J lost 3; bases outside the gene matches: 2. CDR1 is GTSNPN, CDR2 SVGIG, per germline (reference sequence). The CDR3 runs to 13 residues. Here the CDR3 reads CAWSATSGYEQYF. The CDR3 DNA is TGTGCCTGGAGTGCAACTAGCGGCTACGAGCAGTACTTC.

This clone occurred a few times. V and J are TRBV7-6 and TRBJ2-1, with 11 bases lining up with TRBD2. The CDR3 runs 15 residues. Trimming cost V 6 bases and J 4 bases; bases outside gene matches: 5. Germline CDR1 reads SGHVS; CDR2 reads FNYEAQ. The CDR3 coding sequence is TGTGCCAGCAGACGATTAGCGGGAGGGTACAATGAGCAGTTCTTC. Protein: CASRRLAGGYNEQFF.

There are a few counts of this clone. The gene calls are TRBV18 and TRBJ1-4, with TRBD1 matching 7 bases. Germline-derived CDR1 and CDR2 are KGHSH and LQKENI. V gave up 8 bases and J gave up 6 bases; unmatched junction bases: 6. The CDR3 loop spans 13 amino acids. This chain's CDR3 is CASRQGQDEKLFF. In DNA, the CDR3 is TGTGCCAGCCGACAGGGTCAGGATGAAAAACTGTTTTTT.

The chain joins TRBV27 to TRBJ2-2, with D maybe TRBD1 (6 bases). CDR3 size: 16 residues. Germline values: CDR1 MNHEY, CDR2 SMNVEV (reference sequence). Trimming pared 4 bases from V and 1 base from J, leaving 13 bases between. DNA of the CDR3: TGTGCCAGCAGTTCTACCAGGGGAAGGAACACCGGGGAGCTGTTTTTT. It specifies CASSSTRGRNTGELFF.

In its sample, this clone was seen once. The J gene is TRBJ2-1, the V gene TRBV11-3; 10 positions agree with TRBD2. Germline V gene lookup returns CDR1 SGHNT and CDR2 YENEEA. The V and J ends lost 4 bases and 8 bases, in that order; junction bases with no gene match: 20. The CDR3 length is 19 residues. The CDR3 sequence: CASSSLGGTSEGRVDEQFF. The CDR3 bases are TGTGCCAGCAGCTCCTTAGGGGGGACTAGCGAGGGAAGGGTCGATGAGCAGTTCTTC.